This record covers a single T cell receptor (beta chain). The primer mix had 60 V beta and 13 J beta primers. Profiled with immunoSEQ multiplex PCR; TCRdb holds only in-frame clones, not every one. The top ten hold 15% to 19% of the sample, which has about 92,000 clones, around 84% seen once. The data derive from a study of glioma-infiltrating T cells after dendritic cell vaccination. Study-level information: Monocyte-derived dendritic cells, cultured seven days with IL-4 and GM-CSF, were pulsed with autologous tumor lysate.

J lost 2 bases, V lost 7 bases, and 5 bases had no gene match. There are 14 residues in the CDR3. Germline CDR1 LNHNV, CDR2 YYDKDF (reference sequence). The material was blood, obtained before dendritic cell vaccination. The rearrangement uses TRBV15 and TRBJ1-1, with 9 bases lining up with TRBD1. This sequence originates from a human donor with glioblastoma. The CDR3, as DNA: TGTGCCACCAAAACAGGGGGCGCAAACACTGAAGCTTTCTTT. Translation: CATKTGGANTEAFF.